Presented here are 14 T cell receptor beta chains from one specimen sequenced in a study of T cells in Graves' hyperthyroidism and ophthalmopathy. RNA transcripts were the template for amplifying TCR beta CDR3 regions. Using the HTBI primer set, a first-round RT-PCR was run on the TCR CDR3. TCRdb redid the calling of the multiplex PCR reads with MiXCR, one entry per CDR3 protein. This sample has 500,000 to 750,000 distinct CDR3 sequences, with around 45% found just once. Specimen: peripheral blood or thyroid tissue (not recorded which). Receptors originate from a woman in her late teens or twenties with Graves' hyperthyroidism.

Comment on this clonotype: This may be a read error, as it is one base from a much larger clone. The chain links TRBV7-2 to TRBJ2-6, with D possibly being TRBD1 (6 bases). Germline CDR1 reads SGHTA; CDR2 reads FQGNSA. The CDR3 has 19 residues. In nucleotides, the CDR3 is TGCGCCAGCAGCCGCGCCAGTCTGACGGGACACTCTGGGGCCAACGTCCTGACTTTC. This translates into CASSRASLTGHSGANVLTF.

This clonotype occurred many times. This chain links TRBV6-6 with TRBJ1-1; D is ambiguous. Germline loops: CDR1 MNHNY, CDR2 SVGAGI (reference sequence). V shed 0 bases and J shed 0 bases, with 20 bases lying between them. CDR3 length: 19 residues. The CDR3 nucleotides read TGTGCCAGCAGTTACTCTACCGAATTTCGCCTCCCTTTGAACACTGAAGCTTTCTTT. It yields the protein CASSYSTEFRLPLNTEAFF.

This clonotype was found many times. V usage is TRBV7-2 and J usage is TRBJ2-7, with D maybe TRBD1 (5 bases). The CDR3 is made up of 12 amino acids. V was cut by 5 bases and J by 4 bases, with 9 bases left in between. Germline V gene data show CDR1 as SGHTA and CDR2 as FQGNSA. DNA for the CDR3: TGTGCCAGCAGCCCCCCAGGGTACGAGCAGTACTTC. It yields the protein CASSPPGYEQYF. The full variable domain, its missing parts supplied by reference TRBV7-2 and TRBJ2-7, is GAGVSQSPSNKVTEKGKDVELRCDPISGHTALYWYRQSLGQGLEFLIYFQGNSAPDKSGLPSDRFSAERTGGSVSTLTIQRTQQEDSAVYLCASSPPGYEQYFGPGTRLTVT.

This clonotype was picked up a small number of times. CDR3: CASSWTGGDYEQYF. In nucleotides, the CDR3 is TGTGCCAGCAGCTGGACAGGGGGCGATTACGAGCAGTACTTC. The V gene is TRBV7-8, the J gene TRBJ2-7; 11 bases are a match to TRBD1. The V gene's germline CDR1 is SGHVS and CDR2 FQNEAQ. V trimming: 4 bases; J trimming: 4 bases; junction bases outside the gene matches: 3. The length of the CDR3 is 14 residues.

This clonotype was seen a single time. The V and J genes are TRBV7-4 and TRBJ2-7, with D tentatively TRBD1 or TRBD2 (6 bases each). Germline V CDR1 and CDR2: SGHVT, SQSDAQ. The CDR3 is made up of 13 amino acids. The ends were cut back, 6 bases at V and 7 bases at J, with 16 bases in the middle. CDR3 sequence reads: CASSLTGDNEQYF. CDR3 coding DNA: TGTGCCAGCAGTTTAACGGGGGACAATGAGCAGTACTTC.

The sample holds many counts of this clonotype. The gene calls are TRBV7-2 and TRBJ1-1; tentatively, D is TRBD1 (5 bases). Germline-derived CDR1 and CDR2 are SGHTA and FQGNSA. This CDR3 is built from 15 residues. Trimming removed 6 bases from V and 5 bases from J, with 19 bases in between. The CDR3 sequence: CASSNPWRGLTEAFF. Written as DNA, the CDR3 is TGTGCCAGCAGTAACCCGTGGAGGGGACTAACTGAAGCTTTCTTT.

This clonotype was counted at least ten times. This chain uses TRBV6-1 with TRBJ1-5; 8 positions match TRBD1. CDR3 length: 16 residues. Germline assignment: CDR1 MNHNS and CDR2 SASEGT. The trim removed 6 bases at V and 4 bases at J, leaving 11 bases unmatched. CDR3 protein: CASRATGEGANQPQHF. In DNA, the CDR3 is TGTGCCAGCAGGGCGACAGGGGAGGGGGCGAATCAGCCCCAGCATTTT.

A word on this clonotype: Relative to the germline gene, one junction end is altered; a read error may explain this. The CDR3 region has the DNA TGCGAGCGACAGGTACGAAACACTGAAGCTTTCTTT. Protein: CERQVRNTEAFF. V is TRBV5-4 and J is TRBJ1-1, with D possibly matching TRBD1 (6 bases). The CDR3 totals 12 residues. CDR1 and CDR2 (germline): SGHNT, YYREEE (reference sequence).

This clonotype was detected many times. CDR3 protein: CASSPRDFETQYF. DNA for the CDR3: TGTGCCAGCAGCCCCCGGGACTTCGAGACCCAGTACTTC. The chain links TRBV9 to TRBJ2-5; perhaps TRBD2 as D (6 bases). CDR3 length: 13 residues. Germline assignment: CDR1 SGDLS and CDR2 YYNGEE. Trimming left V 4 bases short and J 5 bases short, with 12 bases between.

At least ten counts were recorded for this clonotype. CDR3 sequence (DNA): TGCAGCGTATTACTAGCGTCAGGTCGCTCTCGGACCCAGTACTTC. Translated: CSVLLASGRSRTQYF. This rearrangement joins TRBV29-1 to TRBJ2-5, with 7 bases fitting TRBD2. V was clipped by 6 bases and J by 7 bases; unmatched bases: 17. The CDR3 consists of 15 residues. Germline CDR1 is SQVTM and CDR2 is ANQGSEA.

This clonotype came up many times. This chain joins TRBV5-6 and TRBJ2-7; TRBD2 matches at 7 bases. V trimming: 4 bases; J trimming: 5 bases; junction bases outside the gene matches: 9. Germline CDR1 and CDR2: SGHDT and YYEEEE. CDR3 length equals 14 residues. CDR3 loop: CASSTRLAVNEQYF. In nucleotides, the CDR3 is TGTGCCAGCAGCACTAGACTAGCAGTTAACGAGCAGTACTTC.

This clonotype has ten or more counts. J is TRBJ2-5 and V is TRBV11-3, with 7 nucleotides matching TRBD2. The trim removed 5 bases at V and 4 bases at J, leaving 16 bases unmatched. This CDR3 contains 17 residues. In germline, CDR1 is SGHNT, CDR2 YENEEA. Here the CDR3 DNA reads TGTGCCAGCAGCCCTAGACAGCATAGCGGGTCCGTAGAGACCCAGTACTTC. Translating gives CASSPRQHSGSVETQYF.

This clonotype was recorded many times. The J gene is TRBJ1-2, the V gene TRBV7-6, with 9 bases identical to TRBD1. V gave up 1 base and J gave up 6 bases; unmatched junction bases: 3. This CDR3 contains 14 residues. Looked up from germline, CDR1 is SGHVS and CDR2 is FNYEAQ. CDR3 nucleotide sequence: TGTGCCAGCAGCTTAGGGACAGGGGCAGATGGCTACACCTTC. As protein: CASSLGTGADGYTF.

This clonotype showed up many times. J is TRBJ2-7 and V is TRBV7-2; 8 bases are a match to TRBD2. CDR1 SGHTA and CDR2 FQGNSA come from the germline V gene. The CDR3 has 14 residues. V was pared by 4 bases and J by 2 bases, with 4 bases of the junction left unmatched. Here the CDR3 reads CASSSKLAAYEQYF. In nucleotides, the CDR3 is TGTGCCAGCAGCTCCAAACTAGCGGCCTACGAGCAGTACTTC.